This T cell receptor beta chain was observed in a study of identifying expanded T cells in peripheral blood. V was clipped by 5 bases and J by 0 bases, with 17 bases between them. Germline CDR1 is SGHKS and CDR2 is YYEKEE (reference sequence). The CDR3 is made up of 16 amino acids. Sequenced by immunoSEQ multiplex PCR; TCRdb stores in-frame clones only, minus some. The repertoire has around 120,000 clones, 70% to 90% of them found once; the top ten carry 7.5% to 9%. J is TRBJ1-1 and V is TRBV5-5, with D possibly being TRBD1 (5 bases). The sequenced sample was blood. This TCR derives from a person aged 18 to 69 in good health. The CDR3 is CASSLLGPSMNTEAFF. The DNA of the CDR3 is TGTGCCAGCAGTCTTTTGGGGCCCAGCATGAACACTGAAGCTTTCTTT.